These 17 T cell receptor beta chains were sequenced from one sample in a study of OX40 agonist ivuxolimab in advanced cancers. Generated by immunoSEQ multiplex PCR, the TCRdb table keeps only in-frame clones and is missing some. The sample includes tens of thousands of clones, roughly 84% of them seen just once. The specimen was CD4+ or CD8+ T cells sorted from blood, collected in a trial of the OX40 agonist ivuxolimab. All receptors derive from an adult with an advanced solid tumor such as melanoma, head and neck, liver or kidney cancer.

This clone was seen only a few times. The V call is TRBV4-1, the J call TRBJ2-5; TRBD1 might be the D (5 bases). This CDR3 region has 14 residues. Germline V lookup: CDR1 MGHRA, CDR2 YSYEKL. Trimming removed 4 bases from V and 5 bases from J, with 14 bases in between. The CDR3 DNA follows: TGCGCCAGCAGCCCAGACCAGGGTGGGGAGACCCAGTACTTC. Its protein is CASSPDQGGETQYF.

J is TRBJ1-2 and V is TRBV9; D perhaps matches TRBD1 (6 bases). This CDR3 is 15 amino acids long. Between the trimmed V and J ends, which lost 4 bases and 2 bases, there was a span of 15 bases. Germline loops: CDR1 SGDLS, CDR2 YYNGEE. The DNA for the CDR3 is TGTGCCAGCAGCTCGGCAGGGGCCCCCAACTATGGCTACACCTTC. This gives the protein CASSSAGAPNYGYTF.

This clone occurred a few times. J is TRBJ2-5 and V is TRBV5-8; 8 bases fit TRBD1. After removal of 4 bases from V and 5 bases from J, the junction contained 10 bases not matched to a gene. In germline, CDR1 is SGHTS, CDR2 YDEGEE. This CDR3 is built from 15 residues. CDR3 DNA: TGTGCCAGCAGCCCTCCGGCAGGGGGCGGCGAGACCCAGTACTTC. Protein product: CASSPPAGGGETQYF.

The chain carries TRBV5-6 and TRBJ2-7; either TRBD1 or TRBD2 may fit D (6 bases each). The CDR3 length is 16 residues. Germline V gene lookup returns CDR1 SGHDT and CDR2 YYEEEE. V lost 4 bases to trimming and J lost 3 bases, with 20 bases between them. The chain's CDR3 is CASSPRQEGPLYEQYF. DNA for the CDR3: TGTGCCAGCAGCCCCCGACAGGAGGGCCCCCTCTACGAGCAGTACTTC.

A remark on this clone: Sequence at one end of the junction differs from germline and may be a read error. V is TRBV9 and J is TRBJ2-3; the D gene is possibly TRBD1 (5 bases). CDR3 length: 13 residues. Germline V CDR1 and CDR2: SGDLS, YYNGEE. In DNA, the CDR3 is TGTGCCAGCAGCGTGCGACAGACAGATACGCGGTATTTT. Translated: CASSVRQTDTRYF.

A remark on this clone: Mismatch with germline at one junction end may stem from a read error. The CDR3 is CASSQEFGQGAETQYF. Written as DNA, the CDR3 is TGCGCCAGCAGTCAAGAGTTTGGACAGGGGGCAGAGACCCAGTACTTC. The rearrangement uses TRBV4-3 and TRBJ2-5; 11 bases are shared with TRBD1. The CDR3 consists of 16 residues. Germline values: CDR1 LGHNA, CDR2 YSLEER.

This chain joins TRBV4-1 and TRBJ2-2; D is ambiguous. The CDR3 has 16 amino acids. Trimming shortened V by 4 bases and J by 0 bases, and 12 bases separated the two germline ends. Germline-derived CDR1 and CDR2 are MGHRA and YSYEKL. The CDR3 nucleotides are TGCGCCAGCAGCCGCCTGGCAGGCCCGAACACCGGGGAGCTGTTTTTT. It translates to CASSRLAGPNTGELFF.

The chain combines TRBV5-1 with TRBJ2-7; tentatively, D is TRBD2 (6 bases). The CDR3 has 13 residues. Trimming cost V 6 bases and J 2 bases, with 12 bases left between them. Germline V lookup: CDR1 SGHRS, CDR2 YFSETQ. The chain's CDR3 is CASIGGAPYEQYF. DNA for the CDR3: TGCGCCAGCATCGGAGGGGCGCCCTACGAGCAGTACTTC.

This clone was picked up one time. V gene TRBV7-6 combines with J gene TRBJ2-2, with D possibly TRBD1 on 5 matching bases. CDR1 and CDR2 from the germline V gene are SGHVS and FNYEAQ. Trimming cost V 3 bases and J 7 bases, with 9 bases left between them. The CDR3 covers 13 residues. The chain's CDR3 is CASSFQGSGELFF. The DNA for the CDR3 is TGTGCCAGCAGCTTCCAGGGTAGCGGGGAGCTGTTTTTT.

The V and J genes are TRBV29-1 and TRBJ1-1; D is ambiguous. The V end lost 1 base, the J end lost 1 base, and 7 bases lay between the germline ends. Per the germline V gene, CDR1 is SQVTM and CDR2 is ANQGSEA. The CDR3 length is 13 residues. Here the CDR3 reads CSVEGLPNTEAFF. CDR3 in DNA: TGCAGCGTTGAAGGACTGCCGAACACTGAAGCTTTCTTT.

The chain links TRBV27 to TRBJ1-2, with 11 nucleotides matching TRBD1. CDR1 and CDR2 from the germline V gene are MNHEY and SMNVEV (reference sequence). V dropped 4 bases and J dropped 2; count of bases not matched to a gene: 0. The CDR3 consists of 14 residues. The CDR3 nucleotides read TGTGCCAGCAGTTGGACAGGGGGCAACTATGGCTACACCTTC. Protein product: CASSWTGGNYGYTF.

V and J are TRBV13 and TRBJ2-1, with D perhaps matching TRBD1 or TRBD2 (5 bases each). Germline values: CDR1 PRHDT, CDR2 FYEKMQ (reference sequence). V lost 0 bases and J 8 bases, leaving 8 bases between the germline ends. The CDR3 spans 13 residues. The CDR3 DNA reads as TGTGCCAGCAGCTTAGGGCGAGGGGATGAGCAGTTCTTC. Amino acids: CASSLGRGDEQFF.

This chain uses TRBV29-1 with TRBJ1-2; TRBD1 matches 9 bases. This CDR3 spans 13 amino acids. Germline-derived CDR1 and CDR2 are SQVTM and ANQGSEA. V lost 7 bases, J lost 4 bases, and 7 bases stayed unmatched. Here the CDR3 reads CSAPGQGAYGYTF. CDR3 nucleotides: TGCAGCGCTCCGGGACAGGGAGCCTATGGCTACACCTTC.

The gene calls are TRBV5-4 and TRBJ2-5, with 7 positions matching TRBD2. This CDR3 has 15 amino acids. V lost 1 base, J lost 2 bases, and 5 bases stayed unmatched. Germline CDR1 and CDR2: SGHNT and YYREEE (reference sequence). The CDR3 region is CASSLLSGRQETQYF. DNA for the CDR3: TGTGCCAGCAGCTTGCTTAGCGGGCGTCAAGAGACCCAGTACTTC. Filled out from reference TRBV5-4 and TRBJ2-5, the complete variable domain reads ETGVTQSPTHLIKTRGQQVTLRCSSQSGHNTVSWYQQALGQGPQFIFQYYREEENGRGNFPPRFSGLQFPNYSSELNVNALELDDSALYLCASSLLSGRQETQYFGPGTRLLVL.

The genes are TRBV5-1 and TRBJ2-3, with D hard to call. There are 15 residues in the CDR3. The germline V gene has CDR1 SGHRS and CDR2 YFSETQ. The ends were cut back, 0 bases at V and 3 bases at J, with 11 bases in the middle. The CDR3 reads CASSLEDSRTDTQYF. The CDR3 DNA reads TGCGCCAGCAGCTTGGAGGATAGCAGGACAGATACGCAGTATTTT.

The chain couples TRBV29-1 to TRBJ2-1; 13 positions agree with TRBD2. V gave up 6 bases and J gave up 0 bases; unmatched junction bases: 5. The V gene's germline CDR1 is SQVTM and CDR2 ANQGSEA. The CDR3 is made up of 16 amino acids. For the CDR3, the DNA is TGCAGCGTGGAAAGGACTAGCGGGGGCTCCTACAATGAGCAGTTCTTC. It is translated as CSVERTSGGSYNEQFF.

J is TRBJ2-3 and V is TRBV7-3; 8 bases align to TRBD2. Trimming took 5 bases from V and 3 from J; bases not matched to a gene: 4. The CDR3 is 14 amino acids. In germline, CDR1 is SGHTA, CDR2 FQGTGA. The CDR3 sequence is CASSRRGGTDTQYF. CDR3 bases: TGTGCCAGCAGCCGTCGGGGGGGAACAGATACGCAGTATTTT.